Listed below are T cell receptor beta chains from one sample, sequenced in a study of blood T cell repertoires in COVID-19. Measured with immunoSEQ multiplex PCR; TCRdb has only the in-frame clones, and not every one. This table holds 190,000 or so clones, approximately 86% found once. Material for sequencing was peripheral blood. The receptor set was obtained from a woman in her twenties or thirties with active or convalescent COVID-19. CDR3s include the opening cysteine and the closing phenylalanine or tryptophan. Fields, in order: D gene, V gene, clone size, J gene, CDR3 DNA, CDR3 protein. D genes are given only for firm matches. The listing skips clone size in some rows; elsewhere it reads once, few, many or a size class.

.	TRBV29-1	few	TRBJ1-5	TGCAGCGTCGAGTCAGGGGAACCCTTTTATAGCAATCAGCCCCAGCATTTT	CSVESGEPFYSNQPQHF
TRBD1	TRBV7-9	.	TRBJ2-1	TGTGCCAGCAGCTTAGCAGGGGGCCCCTACAATGAGCAGTTCTTC	CASSLAGGPYNEQFF
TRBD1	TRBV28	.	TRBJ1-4	TGTGCCAGCAGTTCACTTCAGGGGGCGAGGGAAAAACTGTTTTTT	CASSSLQGAREKLFF
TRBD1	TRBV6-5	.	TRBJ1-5	TGTGCCAGCCGACCGCAGGGGGCTGGTGATCAGCCCCAGCATTTT	CASRPQGAGDQPQHF
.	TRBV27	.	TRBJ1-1	TGTGCCAGCAGTTTAAGGGGGAACACTGAAGCTTTCTTT	CASSLRGNTEAFF
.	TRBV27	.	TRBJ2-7	TGTGCCAGCAGTTACAGGGCCTCCTACGAGCAGTACTTC	CASSYRASYEQYF
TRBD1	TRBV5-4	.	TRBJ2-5	TGTGCCAGCAGCTTGGGGGGACAGGGGGTGTTGGGGACCCAGTACTTC	CASSLGGQGVLGTQYF
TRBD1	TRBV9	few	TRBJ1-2	TGTGCCAGCAGCGCCCGGACAGGGGGCGCAAACGGCTACACCTTC	CASSARTGGANGYTF
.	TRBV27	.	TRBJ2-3	TGTGCCAGCAGTTTATGGGGTAGCACAGGTACGCAGTATTTT	CASSLWGSTGTQYF
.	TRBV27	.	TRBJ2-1	TGTGCCAGCACCTTACTCGGGAGCTCCTACAATGAGCAGTTCTTC	CASTLLGSSYNEQFF
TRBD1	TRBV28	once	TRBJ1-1	TGTGCCAGCAGTTTTAGGCGGGGACAGGCCGGGTTCTCGAACACTGAAGCTTTCTTT	CASSFRRGQAGFSNTEAFF
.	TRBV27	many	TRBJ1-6	TGTGCCAGCAAGGGGGGGCCCAATTATAATTCACCCCTCCACTTT	CASKGGPNYNSPLHF
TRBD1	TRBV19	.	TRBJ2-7	TGTGCCAGTAGTAGAGGACAGGTGTCAAGCGAGCAGTACTTC	CASSRGQVSSEQYF
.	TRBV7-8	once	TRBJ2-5	TGTGCCAGCAGCTTAACAAGGGCAGGGCAAGAGACCCAGTACTTC	CASSLTRAGQETQYF
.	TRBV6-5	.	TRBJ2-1	TGTGCCAGCAGTTCCCTGGACTCTTACAATGAGCAGTTCTTC	CASSSLDSYNEQFF
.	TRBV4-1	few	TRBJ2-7	TGCGCCAGCAGCGACACAGGGTCCTACGAGCAGTACTTC	CASSDTGSYEQYF
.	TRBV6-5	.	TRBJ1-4	TGTGCCAGCAGCACCCGAGAAACGATAGATGAAAAACTGTTTTTT	CASSTRETIDEKLFF